This T cell receptor (beta chain) was obtained from a study of blood T cell repertoires in COVID-19 (dated by TCRdb to the early 2020s). Context from the whole study: The collaborator samples originated in the United States, Italy and Spain and spanned the acute and convalescent phases of COVID-19. The prospective study material was composed of cDNA or gDNA derived from T cells, B-cell-depleted T cells, or PBMCs. Subjects who had been exposed to COVID-19, were actively infected with it, or had recovered from it provided the deeply sampled blood TCRbeta repertoires that made up the dataset. A freely available public database, intended as a resource for researchers studying the immune response to SARS-CoV-2, is where the repertoires were released. The samples were drawn from two sources: the first 160 participants of the ongoing ImmuneRACE study, and 1,254 subjects contributed by 6 global collaborators. The sample metadata nearly always contained a de-identified subject ID, COVID-19 status, age in years and sex. Where available, HLA class I and class II types were taken from metadata supplied by the sample provider and were not determined by assay-based typing. On the study overall, not on this receptor specifically: The amount of clinical and demographic metadata varied by source and participant and was provided uncurated.

The CDR3 sequence holds 16 residues, the cysteine and phenylalanine included. Left in the record is the CDR3 DNA by itself, 48 bases read in frame from the first base. The CDR1 and CDR2 encoded by the germline V gene are MDHEN and SYDVKM. V is shortened by 1 base, J by 1 base, and the region joining them spans 13 bases. Concerning this clone itself: No antigen is known for it. Per-nucleotide qualities are absent, and no much larger clonotype sits a single base away.

Participants in the prospective study were aged roughly 18 to 100 years, lived in 20 to 30 United States geographic areas, and enrolled through a virtual design. Cohort assignment in the prospective study relied on participant-reported clinical history from a screening survey and a study questionnaire. Mobile phlebotomists in the prospective study collected whole blood, serum and a nasopharyngeal or oropharyngeal swab from every participant. Participants in the prospective study had the option to provide additional blood draws and questionnaires over a roughly 2-month period. Before DNA extraction, blood samples from the prospective study were shipped at room temperature or frozen. TCRbeta CDR3 regions were amplified from genomic DNA using the immunoSEQ Assay, a bias-controlled multiplex PCR. The source study handled its data this way. The number of nucleated cells in each sample was estimated from the amplification of reference gene primers within the assay. To quantify the absolute abundance of each unique TCRbeta CDR3 rearrangement, sequence reads were collapsed and filtered. For each sample, productive Simpson clonality was calculated by taking the square root of Simpson's diversity index across productive rearrangements. TCRdb limited this immuneACCESS table to in-frame rearrangements with V and J called. A share of clones is missing; checked studies link under half to unresolved V genes, and the rest is unexplained. V, J and clone size were drawn from that table, and D and trimming were deduced from the DNA. In this sample the table shows about 200,000 clones, about 82% of which occur a single time. The top ten hold around 6% of the sample.

The sequence was collected from a middle-aged man with acute COVID-19. The chain is made from TRBV28 and TRBJ1-1; there is no confident call for the D gene. Sequences were obtained from PBMCs or T cells enriched from blood (not recorded which). CDR3 reads: CASSLLSGAGNTEAFF. DNA sequence: TGTGCCAGCAGTTTATTATCGGGCGCGGGGAACACTGAAGCTTTCTTT.